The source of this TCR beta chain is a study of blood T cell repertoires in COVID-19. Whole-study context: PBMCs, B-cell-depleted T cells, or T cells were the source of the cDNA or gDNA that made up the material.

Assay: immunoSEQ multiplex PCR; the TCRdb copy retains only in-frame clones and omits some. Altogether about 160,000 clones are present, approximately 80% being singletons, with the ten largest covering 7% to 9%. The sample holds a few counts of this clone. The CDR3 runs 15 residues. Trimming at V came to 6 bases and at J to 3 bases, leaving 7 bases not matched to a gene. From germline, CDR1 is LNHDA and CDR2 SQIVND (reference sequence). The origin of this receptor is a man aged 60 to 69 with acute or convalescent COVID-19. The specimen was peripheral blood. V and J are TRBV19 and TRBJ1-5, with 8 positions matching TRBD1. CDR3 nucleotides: TGTGCCAGTAGCCAGGACAGGGCCTACAATCAGCCCCAGCATTTT. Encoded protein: CASSQDRAYNQPQHF. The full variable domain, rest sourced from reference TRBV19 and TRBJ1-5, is DGGITQSPKYLFRKEGQNVTLSCEQNLNHDAMYWYRQDPGQGLRLIYYSQIVNDFQKGDIAEGYSVSREKKESFPLTVTSAQKNPTAFYLCASSQDRAYNQPQHFGDGTRLSIL.